This TCR beta chain was documented in a study of Ad26.COV2.S vaccination and SARS-CoV-2 variants. Findings and limits, study-wide: Responses of T cells in total may have been underestimated by the TCR breadth and depth analyses.

Treatment here: some 20 received Ad26.COV2.S at low or high dose, single or two shots; several received placebo; per-sample allocation not given. The study sampled participants on day 63 after the first vaccine or placebo injection. Sequencing used immunoSEQ multiplex PCR; TCRdb keeps in-frame clones, though not all of them. The sample yields some 320,000 clones, around four fifths seen once. In regard to this clone: Its antigen is as yet unknown.

The clonotype was recovered from a person between 18 and 65 years old who received the Ad26.COV2.S COVID-19 vaccine or a placebo. The sample consisted of peripheral blood, taken in a trial of Ad26.COV2.S vaccine versus placebo.

For the CDR3, the DNA is TGTGCCAGCAGTACCGGGACAGGGACTTTATTTCAGCCCCAGCATTTT. This gives the protein CASSTGTGTLFQPQHF. J is TRBJ1-5 and V is TRBV6-6; 9 positions agree with TRBD1. The J segment lost 6 bases and the V segment lost 5 bases, leaving 11 bases of the junction unmatched. The CDR3 covers 16 residues. Germline values: CDR1 MNHNY, CDR2 SVGAGI (reference sequence).